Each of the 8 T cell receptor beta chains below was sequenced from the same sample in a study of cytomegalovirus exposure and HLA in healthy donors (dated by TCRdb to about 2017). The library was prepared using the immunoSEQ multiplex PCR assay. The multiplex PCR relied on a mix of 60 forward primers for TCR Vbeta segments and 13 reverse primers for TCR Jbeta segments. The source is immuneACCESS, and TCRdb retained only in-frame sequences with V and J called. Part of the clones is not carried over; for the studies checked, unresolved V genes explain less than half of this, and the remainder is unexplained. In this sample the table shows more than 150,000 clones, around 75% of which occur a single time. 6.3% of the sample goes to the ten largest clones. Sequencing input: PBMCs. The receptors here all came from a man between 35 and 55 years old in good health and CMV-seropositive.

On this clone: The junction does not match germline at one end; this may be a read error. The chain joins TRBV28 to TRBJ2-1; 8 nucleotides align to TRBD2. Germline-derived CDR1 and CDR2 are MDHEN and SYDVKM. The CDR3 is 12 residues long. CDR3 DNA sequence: TGTGCCAGCAGTTTACCCGGTCGGGAGGGGATCTTC. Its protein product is CASSLPGREGIF.

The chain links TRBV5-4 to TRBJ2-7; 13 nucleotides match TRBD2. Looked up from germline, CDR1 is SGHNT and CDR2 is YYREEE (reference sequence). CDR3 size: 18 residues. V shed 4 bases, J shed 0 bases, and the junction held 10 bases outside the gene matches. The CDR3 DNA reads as TGTGCCAGCAGCGCTCGACTAGCGGGGGGCTCCTTCTCCTACGAGCAGTACTTC. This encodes CASSARLAGGSFSYEQYF.

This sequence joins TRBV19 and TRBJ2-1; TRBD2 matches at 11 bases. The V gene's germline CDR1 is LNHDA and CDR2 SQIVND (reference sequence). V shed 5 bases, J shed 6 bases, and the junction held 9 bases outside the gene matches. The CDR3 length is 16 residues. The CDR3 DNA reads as TGTGCCAGTAGTTCCTTACTAGCGGGGGCCCTCAATGAGCAGTTCTTC. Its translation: CASSSLLAGALNEQFF.

This chain's CDR3 is CASSRQGVGNTIYF. The CDR3 nucleotides are TGTGCCAGCAGCCGACAGGGGGTCGGAAACACCATATATTTT. V and J are TRBV6-6 and TRBJ1-3, with 9 bases identical to TRBD1. After removal of 6 bases from V and 4 bases from J, the junction contained 4 bases not matched to a gene. Looked up from germline, CDR1 is MNHNY and CDR2 is SVGAGI (reference sequence). The CDR3 totals 14 residues.

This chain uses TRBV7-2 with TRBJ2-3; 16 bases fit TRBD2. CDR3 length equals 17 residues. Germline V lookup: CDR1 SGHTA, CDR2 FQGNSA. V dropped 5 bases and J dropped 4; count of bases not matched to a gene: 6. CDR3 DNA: TGTGCCAGCAGCCAAAAGGGACTAGCGGGGGGGGCAGATACGCAGTATTTT. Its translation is CASSQKGLAGGADTQYF.

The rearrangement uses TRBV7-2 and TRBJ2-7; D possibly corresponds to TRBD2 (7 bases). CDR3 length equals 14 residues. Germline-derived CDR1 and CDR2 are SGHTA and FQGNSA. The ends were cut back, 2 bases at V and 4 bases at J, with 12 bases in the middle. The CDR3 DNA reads TGTGCCAGCAGCTTACCGGGGGGCTTGTACGAGCAGTACTTC. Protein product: CASSLPGGLYEQYF.

The CDR3: CASSPSGGPLGNTEAFF. The CDR3 DNA reads as TGTGCCAGTAGTCCGTCGGGGGGCCCCCTAGGGAACACTGAAGCTTTCTTT. The rearrangement uses TRBV19 and TRBJ1-1, with D possibly TRBD1 on 6 matching bases. Looked up from germline, CDR1 is LNHDA and CDR2 is SQIVND (reference sequence). There are 17 residues in the CDR3. The ends were cut back, 5 bases at V and 1 base at J, with 20 bases in the middle. Drawing the rest from reference TRBV19 and TRBJ1-1, the complete variable domain is DGGITQSPKYLFRKEGQNVTLSCEQNLNHDAMYWYRQDPGQGLRLIYYSQIVNDFQKGDIAEGYSVSREKKESFPLTVTSAQKNPTAFYLCASSPSGGPLGNTEAFFGQGTRLTVV.

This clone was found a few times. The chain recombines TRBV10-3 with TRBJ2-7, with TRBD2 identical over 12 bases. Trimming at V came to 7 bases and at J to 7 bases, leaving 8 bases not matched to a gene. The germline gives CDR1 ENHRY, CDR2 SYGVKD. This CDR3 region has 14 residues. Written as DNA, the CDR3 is TGTGCCATCAACCCTAGCGGGGGGGCCGGTGAGCAGTACTTC. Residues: CAINPSGGAGEQYF.